A single TCR beta chain is shown here with its context. Its cognate antigen is unknown. The primer mix had 60 Vbeta and 13 Jbeta primers. Sequencing used immunoSEQ multiplex PCR; TCRdb keeps in-frame clones, though not all of them. Its clone listing holds roughly 74,000 clones. These data originate in a study of cytomegalovirus exposure and HLA in healthy donors. Study results and caveats: In an earlier analysis, productive rearrangement rates for most beta V segments clustered near 87% or 30%. Exclusion applied to some V segments, including TRBV6-2 and TRBV6-3, as they were indistinguishable.

Germline CDR1 reads SNHLY; CDR2 reads FYNNEI. This CDR3 has 17 residues. With V trimmed by 4 bases and J by 0 bases, 9 bases remained unmatched. Sequenced: PBMCs. The V call is TRBV2, the J call TRBJ1-5, with 7 bases that match TRBD1. This clonotype was sampled from a female donor in good health and CMV-seropositive. CDR3 in amino acids: CASSVPGQSYSNQPQHF. The CDR3, as DNA: TGTGCCAGCAGTGTACCGGGACAGAGCTATAGCAATCAGCCCCAGCATTTT.